The rows below give T cell receptor beta chains drawn from one sample of a study of control samples from healthy donors and cancer patients. Assay used: immunoSEQ multiplex PCR; TCRdb lists only in-frame clones, some missing. The sample lists about 130,000 clones; roughly 94% were seen once. The specimen was PBMCs. Receptors originate from a man between 60 and 70 years old with colorectal cancer. Each CDR3 is given with its conserved first and last residue. D genes are given only for firm matches. The size field is filled for only some rows; it gives once, few, many or a size class.

j_call d_call clone_size v_call cdr3_nt cdr3_aa
TRBJ1-4 TRBD1 . TRBV5-8 TGTGCCAGCAGCTTGGGGACAGGCCTCGAAAAACTGTTTTTT CASSLGTGLEKLFF
TRBJ2-5 TRBD1 . TRBV6-5 TGTGCCAGCAGTTACACAGGGGGCGCGTCAGAGACCCAGTACTTC CASSYTGGASETQYF
TRBJ2-1 . . TRBV9 TGTGCCAGCAGCGTATCATTGAGCTCCTACAATGAGCAGTTCTTC CASSVSLSSYNEQFF
TRBJ2-5 TRBD2 . TRBV30 TGTGCCTGGAGCCGGACTAGCGGGGGCCCGGGGGAGACCCAGTACTTC CAWSRTSGGPGETQYF
TRBJ1-1 . . TRBV5-8 TGTGCCAGCAGCTTGGTAGCGTTGAACACTGAAGCTTTCTTT CASSLVALNTEAFF
TRBJ1-1 . . TRBV16 TGTGCCAGCAGCCAACCTGACAAGAACACTGAAGCTTTCTTT CASSQPDKNTEAFF
TRBJ2-1 . . TRBV24-1 TGTGCCACCAGTGCCTCCGGGGACAATGAGCAGTTCTTC CATSASGDNEQFF
TRBJ2-2 . . TRBV19 TGTGCCAGTAGTGTGTCCGGGACCCGCCCAACCGGGGAGCTGTTTTTT CASSVSGTRPTGELFF
TRBJ2-1 TRBD2 . TRBV3-1/TRBV3-2 TGTGCCAGCGGTGCTAGCGGGGGGCCCTACAATGAGCAGTTCTTC CASGASGGPYNEQFF
TRBJ1-1 . . TRBV7-2 TGTGCCAGCAGCGGATGGACCTCGTCGAACACTGAAGCTTTCTTT CASSGWTSSNTEAFF
TRBJ1-4 . . TRBV5-1 TGCGCCAGCAGCTTGGCGACAGGTTTTAATGAAAAACTGTTTTTT CASSLATGFNEKLFF
TRBJ1-5 . once TRBV18 TGTGCCAGCTCACCGACTATGGAAGGGGGGAATCAGCCCCAGCATTTT CASSPTMEGGNQPQHF
TRBJ2-7 . once TRBV6-5 TGTGCCAGCATCGGCAACTCCTACGAGCAGTACTTC CASIGNSYEQYF